These 11 T cell receptor beta chains originate from one sample sequenced in a study of read filtering for tumor transcriptome and immune sequencing. Molecular barcoded adaptors covering alpha/delta and beta/gamma chains were used on approximately 400 ng RNA. TCRdb re-called the reads through MiXCR, storing one row per CDR3 protein. The sample has about 10,000 distinct CDR3 sequences, about 16% seen once. Sample: a population of CD138-negative cells sorted from bone marrow. Every receptor here comes from a donor aged 40 or over with multiple myeloma.

As for this clonotype: This could be a read error, since a much larger clone is one nucleotide away. The chain links TRBV5-1 to TRBJ2-1; 10 bases are a match to TRBD1. The trim removed 1 base at V and 8 bases at J, leaving 6 bases unmatched. The CDR3 has 15 amino acids. Germline lookup yields CDR1 SGHRS and CDR2 YFSETQ. The CDR3 region has the DNA TGCGCCAGCAGCTTGCGGGACAGGGGTCTCGATGAGCAGTTCTTC. This codes for CASSLRDRGLDEQFF. The variable domain in full, completed from reference TRBV5-1 and TRBJ2-1, reads KAGVTQTPRYLIKTRGQQVTLSCSPISGHRSVSWYQQTPGQGLQFLFEYFSETQRNKGNFPGRFSGRQFSNSRSEMNVSTLELGDSALYLCASSLRDRGLDEQFFGPGTRLTVL.

This clonotype was found many times. The chain is built from TRBV5-1 and TRBJ1-5, with D possibly TRBD1 on 6 matching bases. V lost 4 bases and J lost 3, with 8 bases in between. Looked up from germline, CDR1 is SGHRS and CDR2 is YFSETQ. CDR3 length: 13 amino acids. CDR3 loop: CASSGGPNQPQHF. The CDR3, as DNA: TGCGCCAGCAGCGGGGGGCCCAATCAGCCCCAGCATTTT.

This clonotype was seen at least ten times. The gene calls are TRBV5-6 and TRBJ1-1; a weak D match, TRBD1 (5 bases). Germline assignment: CDR1 SGHDT and CDR2 YYEEEE. V gave up 1 base and J gave up 1 base, with 17 bases separating them. The CDR3 contains 17 residues. The CDR3 protein is CASSLWGVFEANTEAFF. In nucleotides, the CDR3 is TGTGCCAGCAGCTTGTGGGGGGTTTTTGAGGCGAACACTGAAGCTTTCTTT. The entire variable domain, with the rest obtained from reference TRBV5-6 and TRBJ1-1, is as follows: DAGVTQSPTHLIKTRGQQVTLRCSPKSGHDTVSWYQQALGQGPQFIFQYYEEEERQRGNFPDRFSGHQFPNYSSELNVNALLLGDSALYLCASSLWGVFEANTEAFFGQGTRLTVV.

The chain links TRBV21-1 to TRBJ2-2. TRBV21-1 is a listed pseudogene. The CDR3 runs to 18 residues. In DNA, the CDR3 is TGTGCCGGCAGCCCCCACAAGTGGCAGGAGCCGAACACCGGGGAGCTGTTTTTT. As protein: CAGSPHKWQEPNTGELFF.

This clonotype was seen many times. This rearrangement joins TRBV7-2 to TRBJ2-2, with 9 bases identical to TRBD2. V lost 5 bases to trimming and J lost 6 bases; unmatched junction nucleotides: 10. CDR1 SGHTA and CDR2 FQGNSA come from the germline V gene. There are 16 residues in the CDR3. The CDR3 region has the DNA TGTGCCAGCAGCGCCTTAGCGGGAGTTGAGCCCGGGGAGCTGTTTTTT. Residues: CASSALAGVEPGELFF.

By share of the sample, this clonotype is medium-sized. This rearrangement joins TRBV5-1 to TRBJ2-1, with 11 bases identical to TRBD2. V shed 0 bases and J 6 bases; nucleotides not matched to a gene: 2. CDR3 length: 15 amino acids. Germline loops: CDR1 SGHRS, CDR2 YFSETQ. This chain's CDR3 is CASSLGLAGPNEQFF. The CDR3 coding sequence is TGCGCCAGCAGCTTGGGACTAGCGGGACCCAATGAGCAGTTCTTC.

This clonotype was seen more than once but under ten times. CDR3 bases: TGTGCCATCAGTGAGGGTACAGGAGTCTACACCTTC. As protein: CAISEGTGVYTF. The chain is built from TRBV10-3 and TRBJ1-2, with D perhaps TRBD1 (5 bases). Between the trimmed V and J ends, which lost 2 bases and 10 bases, there was a span of 11 bases. The CDR3 covers 12 residues. Germline V lookup: CDR1 ENHRY, CDR2 SYGVKD.

At least ten counts were recorded for this clonotype. The chain carries TRBV5-1 and TRBJ2-7; TRBD1 might be the D (6 bases). Germline CDR1 and CDR2: SGHRS and YFSETQ. The germline V and J ends were trimmed by 4 bases and 4 bases, with 12 bases remaining between them. The CDR3 extends over 13 amino acids. This chain's CDR3 is CASSTNQGYEQYF. CDR3 DNA sequence: TGCGCCAGCAGCACTAATCAGGGGTACGAGCAGTACTTC.

This clonotype qualifies as medium-sized (0.01 to 0.1%). The rearrangement joins TRBV4-1 to TRBJ2-2, with a tentative D call TRBD1 (6 bases). V shed 3 bases and J shed 1 base, with 9 bases lying between them. The CDR3 sequence is 15 residues long. The germline V gene encodes CDR1 MGHRA and CDR2 YSYEKL. The CDR3 sequence is CASSQQTGNTGELFF. The CDR3 DNA sequence: TGCGCCAGCAGCCAGCAGACAGGGAACACCGGGGAGCTGTTTTTT.

This clonotype was seen ten or more times. The gene calls are TRBV7-9 and TRBJ2-3; 8 bases fit TRBD1. The CDR3 length is 15 residues. V lost 5 bases and J lost 1; bases outside the gene matches: 5. CDR1 and CDR2 (germline): SEHNR, FQNEAQ (reference sequence). CDR3 nucleotide sequence: TGTGCCAGCAGCCTTTGGACAGGGCGCACAGATACGCAGTATTTT. As protein: CASSLWTGRTDTQYF.

By share of the sample, this clonotype is medium-sized. V usage is TRBV12-5 and J usage is TRBJ1-1; the D is unclear. Germline V lookup: CDR1 LGHNT, CDR2 FRNRAP. The CDR3 runs 13 residues. This CDR3 is CASSFRENTEAFF. The CDR3 coding sequence is TGTGCCAGCAGTTTCAGAGAGAACACTGAAGCTTTCTTT.